The 2 T cell receptor beta chains below were found in one sample sequenced in a study of blood T cell repertoires in COVID-19. Libraries were prepared by immunoSEQ multiplex PCR; TCRdb keeps only in-frame clonotypes and omits some of them. The table shows about 220,000 clones, with around 83% occurring only once. Sample: peripheral blood. The receptors originated from a woman aged 45-65 years with COVID-19, enrolled during active disease.

The V and J genes are TRBV19 and TRBJ1-5; no firm D call. Deletions cut 3 bases from V and 1 base from J, with 10 bases between. Germline V gene data show CDR1 as LNHDA and CDR2 as SQIVND (reference sequence). CDR3 length: 15 residues. The CDR3 region is CASSIEGRSNQPQHF. Written as DNA, the CDR3 is TGTGCCAGTAGTATCGAGGGTAGAAGCAATCAGCCCCAGCATTTT.

This clone appeared a single time. This chain joins TRBV19 and TRBJ1-5; 7 bases are shared with TRBD1. CDR3 size: 14 residues. Germline assignment: CDR1 LNHDA and CDR2 SQIVND (reference sequence). Trimming at V came to 3 bases and at J to 2 bases, leaving 1 base not matched to a gene. The CDR3 sequence is CASSIDRGNQPQHF. The CDR3 region has the DNA TGTGCCAGTAGTATTGACAGGGGCAATCAGCCCCAGCATTTT.